The sequence of this TCR beta chain was determined in a study of long-term antiretroviral therapy in people with HIV. General study points: Relative to transplant donor controls, diversity remained lower despite increasing after ART. All time points showed a repertoire dominated by clones expanded before ART. CDR3 length ranges were narrower in HIV repertoires than in controls.

In regard to this clone: Its matching antigen is unknown.

Samples were assayed with immunoSEQ v3.0 at survey level. Only in-frame clones appear in the TCRdb table, and some are missing; sequencing was by immunoSEQ multiplex PCR. The sample contains about 21,000 clones, approximately 81% of which appear only once. There were roughly 0.95-11 million cryopreserved PBMC in the samples before DNA extraction. CDR3 length: 17 residues. V gave up 1 base and J gave up 3 bases, with 16 bases separating them. The V gene's germline CDR1 is SGHTA and CDR2 FQGNSA. This sample comprised unsorted PBMCs, obtained 1.9 years after starting antiretroviral therapy. V usage is TRBV7-2 and J usage is TRBJ1-5, with no clear D. The sequence came from a woman aged 50 to 60 with HIV. CDR3 DNA: TGTGCCAGCAGCTTAGGGGTTGGAGGCTTGGCCAATCAGCCCCAGCATTTT. Translated: CASSLGVGGLANQPQHF.